This TCR beta chain was sequenced during a study of blood T cell repertoires in COVID-19 (TCRdb year 2020). A note on the overall study: Samples from collaborators originated in the United States, Italy and Spain and spanned both the acute and convalescent phases of COVID-19. The prospective study material was composed of cDNA or gDNA derived from T cells, B-cell-depleted T cells, or PBMCs. Subjects who had been exposed to COVID-19, were actively infected with it, or had recovered from it provided the deeply sampled blood TCRbeta repertoires that made up the dataset. The repertoires were made available in a free public database intended to serve as a resource for research on the immune response to SARS-CoV-2. Samples came from the ongoing ImmuneRACE study (first 160 participants) plus 1,254 subjects from 6 global collaborators. Sample metadata almost always included a de-identified subject ID, COVID-19 status, age in years and sex. HLA class I and class II types, where available, came from metadata supplied by the sample provider rather than from assay-based typing. General study outcomes and caveats: How much clinical and demographic metadata was included differed by source and by participant, and the metadata was provided uncurated.

The immunoSEQ Assay, a bias-controlled multiplex PCR, was used to amplify TCRbeta CDR3 regions from genomic DNA. In the paper's pipeline: The number of nucleated cells in each sample was estimated by amplification of reference gene primers within the assay. Sequence reads were collapsed and filtered to measure the absolute abundance of every unique TCRbeta CDR3 rearrangement. For each sample, productive Simpson clonality was calculated as the square root of Simpson's diversity index across productive rearrangements. In its TCRdb copy, this immuneACCESS table keeps in-frame sequences only and misses some clones. Where compared with another copy, unresolved V genes explain less than half of these, and the others have no known cause. V and J calls plus clone size are reproduced from that table; the DNA served to infer D and trimming. The table for this sample lists 200,000 to 300,000 clones; 80% to 90% of them were counted only once. More than 4% of the sample rests with the top ten.

The CDR3, from cysteine to phenylalanine, totals 13 residues. The kept DNA is CDR3 alone, 39 bases in frame from the first base. The junction shows trimming of 5 bases on V and 7 bases on J, plus 12 bases between the germline ends. As encoded in the germline V gene, CDR1 is SGHAT while CDR2 is FQNNGV. This clone has just one count. Its antigen target is currently unknown. Within one base of it there is no much larger clone, and no base qualities were kept. Whole blood was collected in K2EDTA tubes by collaborating institutions according to the institutions' own protocols. For TCRbeta analysis, collaborators shipped samples as frozen whole blood, isolated PBMCs, or DNA extracted from either of those sample types.

Here the chain combines TRBV11-2 and TRBJ2-1; confidence is insufficient to name the D gene. The sequenced sample was peripheral blood. This receptor was identified in a man between 45 and 60 years old with acute or convalescent COVID-19. The nucleotide sequence reads as follows: TGTGCCAGCAGCCGTGCTTGGGCTAATGAGCAGTTCTTC. This translates into CASSRAWANEQFF. The variable domain in full, with residues beyond the CDR3 obtained from the reference TRBV11-2 and TRBJ2-1 genes, is EAGVAQSPRYKIIEKRQSVAFWCNPISGHATLYWYQQILGQGPKLLIQFQNNGVVDDSQLPKDRFSAERLKGVDSTLKIQPAKLEDSAVYLCASSRAWANEQFFGPGTRLTVL.